The 13 T cell receptor beta chains listed next were all sequenced from one sample in a study of T cells in localized non-small cell lung cancer. Only in-frame clones appear in the TCRdb table, and some are missing; sequencing was by immunoSEQ multiplex PCR. The table lists 55,000 to 80,000 clones, approximately 84% of them singletons, with around an eighth in the top ten. The source material was peripheral blood, sampled before any cancer treatment. The receptors derive from a female donor older than 55 with stage I lung adenocarcinoma.

The chain combines TRBV19 with TRBJ1-2; maybe TRBD1 (5 bases). V was clipped by 0 bases and J by 4 bases, with 15 bases between them. Germline V gene data show CDR1 as LNHDA and CDR2 as SQIVND (reference sequence). The CDR3 totals 16 residues. The CDR3 DNA is TGTGCCAGTAGTATAGATCGACAGTTGGATCGCTATGGCTACACCTTC. Its translation: CASSIDRQLDRYGYTF.

The V gene is TRBV12-5, the J gene TRBJ2-3, with D unresolved. Germline V gives CDR1 LGHNT, CDR2 FRNRAP. With 2 bases removed from V and 2 bases from J, the gap between germline ends came to 5 bases. The CDR3 runs to 13 residues. The CDR3 reads CASGLRNTDTQYF. CDR3 DNA sequence: TGTGCTAGTGGTTTGCGCAACACAGATACGCAGTATTTT.

The rearrangement uses TRBV6-6 and TRBJ2-1; a weak D match, TRBD2 (5 bases). V was cut by 6 bases and J by 6 bases, with 15 bases left in between. The CDR3 totals 14 residues. Germline values: CDR1 MNHNY, CDR2 SVGAGI (reference sequence). The CDR3 region is CASSPGLSPNEQFF. Here the CDR3 DNA reads TGTGCCAGCAGCCCCGGACTCTCCCCCAATGAGCAGTTCTTC.

V and J are TRBV19 and TRBJ1-5; D call uncertain. CDR3 length: 11 residues. Germline CDR1 LNHDA, CDR2 SQIVND (reference sequence). V was cut by 2 bases and J by 7 bases, with 3 bases left in between. Here the CDR3 DNA reads TGTGCCAGTAGTATAAGGCAGCCCCAGCATTTT. This gives the protein CASSIRQPQHF.

The chain links TRBV5-1 to TRBJ2-7, with TRBD1 identical over 9 bases. This CDR3 has 15 amino acids. Per germline, CDR1 SGHRS and CDR2 YFSETQ. With 5 bases clipped from V and 6 bases from J, the junction kept 12 bases outside the gene matches. The CDR3 coding sequence is TGCGCCAGCAGTCCGACAGGGGGTGGAACGCTCGAGCAGTACTTC. It codes for CASSPTGGGTLEQYF.

This clone was seen a handful of times. The chain employs TRBV7-3 and TRBJ2-7; weak D call: TRBD2 (6 bases). With 4 bases removed from V and 3 bases from J, the gap between germline ends came to 10 bases. The V gene's germline CDR1 is SGHTA and CDR2 FQGTGA. CDR3 length equals 13 residues. The CDR3 DNA sequence: TGTGCCAGCAGCTCCTCCGGGGGCTACGAGCAGTACTTC. Its translation is CASSSSGGYEQYF.

The chain is built from TRBV5-1 and TRBJ2-7, with unresolved D. This CDR3 comprises 12 residues. Trimming cost V 0 bases and J 2 bases, with 3 bases left between them. Germline CDR1 and CDR2: SGHRS and YFSETQ. The CDR3 DNA sequence: TGCGCCAGCAGCTTGGGCACCTACGAGCAGTACTTC. Its protein is CASSLGTYEQYF.

The V call is TRBV19, the J call TRBJ1-1; perhaps TRBD1 as D (5 bases). The germline V and J ends were trimmed by 9 bases and 5 bases, with 25 bases remaining between them. Germline V gene lookup returns CDR1 LNHDA and CDR2 SQIVND (reference sequence). The CDR3 spans 16 residues. The CDR3 coding sequence is TGTGCCAGCTCCGGGGGGGGGAATAGTCGGGCAACTGAAGCTTTCTTT. Its translation: CASSGGGNSRATEAFF.

This rearrangement joins TRBV5-4 to TRBJ2-2, with a possible D match to TRBD2 (6 bases). Germline V gene data show CDR1 as SGHNT and CDR2 as YYREEE (reference sequence). Trimming pared 4 bases from V and 6 bases from J, leaving 19 bases between. The CDR3 totals 16 residues. CDR3 in amino acids: CASSKPGLRGAGELFF. The CDR3 bases are TGTGCCAGCAGCAAACCGGGACTCCGCGGGGCCGGGGAGCTGTTTTTT.

This clone occurred a few times. The chain uses TRBV29-1 and TRBJ1-1; D ambiguous. V lost 0 bases and J 4 bases, leaving 12 bases between the germline ends. The germline gives CDR1 SQVTM, CDR2 ANQGSEA. The CDR3 extends over 14 amino acids. The CDR3 nucleotides read TGCAGCGTTGAAGATCCTGGAGCGGGCACTGAAGCTTTCTTT. Its protein is CSVEDPGAGTEAFF. The variable domain in full, completed from reference TRBV29-1 and TRBJ1-1, reads SAVISQKPSRDICQRGTSLTIQCQVDSQVTMMFWYRQQPGQSLTLIATANQGSEATYESGFVIDKFPISRPNLTFSTLTVSNMSPEDSSIYLCSVEDPGAGTEAFFGQGTRLTVV.

The rearrangement uses TRBV25-1 and TRBJ1-4; D remains ambiguous. The CDR3 has 15 amino acids. Trimming stripped 0 bases from V and 1 base from J, with 6 bases between. Per the germline V gene, CDR1 is MGHDK and CDR2 is SYGVNS. This CDR3 reads CASSEYPGTNEKLFF. CDR3 bases: TGTGCCAGCAGTGAATATCCGGGAACTAATGAAAAACTGTTTTTT.

In DNA, the CDR3 is TGTGCCAGCAGCTCGACAGGGATAGAATCAGAGCCCCAGCATTTT. Translation: CASSSTGIESEPQHF. The rearrangement uses TRBV5-6 and TRBJ1-5; 7 bases map to TRBD1. The V gene's germline CDR1 is SGHDT and CDR2 YYEEEE. The J segment lost 8 bases and the V segment lost 3 bases, leaving 11 bases of the junction unmatched. The CDR3 is made up of 15 amino acids.

The chain has TRBV7-2 and TRBJ2-7; D possibly corresponds to TRBD1 (6 bases). There are 15 residues in the CDR3. V lost 0 bases and J 6 bases, leaving 15 bases between the germline ends. Per the germline V gene, CDR1 is SGHTA and CDR2 is FQGNSA. CDR3 nucleotide sequence: TGTGCCAGCAGCTTAGCGGCACAGGGTAGGAGCGAGCAGTACTTC. Protein: CASSLAAQGRSEQYF.